This T cell receptor beta chain was identified in a study of shared clonotypes between healthy human individuals. This clone has just a few counts. Per the germline V gene, CDR1 is LNHDA and CDR2 is SQIVND (reference sequence). The CDR3 spans 13 residues. With 1 base removed from V and 6 bases from J, the gap between germline ends came to 9 bases. Sequencing used immunoSEQ multiplex PCR; TCRdb keeps in-frame clones, though not all of them. This table has roughly 1 million clones, roughly 75% appearing once. This chain joins TRBV19 and TRBJ1-2, with D uncertain. The receptor comes from a man aged 18 to 30 in good health. The sample consisted of memory CD4+ T cells sorted from blood. Documented subset: CD45RA-negative fraction. The CDR3 DNA is TGTGCCAGTAGTATAGGTCAAACTGATGGCTACACCTTC. Protein product: CASSIGQTDGYTF. The variable domain in full, completed from reference TRBV19 and TRBJ1-2, reads DGGITQSPKYLFRKEGQNVTLSCEQNLNHDAMYWYRQDPGQGLRLIYYSQIVNDFQKGDIAEGYSVSREKKESFPLTVTSAQKNPTAFYLCASSIGQTDGYTFGSGTRLTVV.